A single T cell receptor beta chain is shown here with its context. Original data processing: Reference gene primer amplification gave nucleated cell count estimates. The table came from immunoSEQ multiplex PCR; TCRdb's copy has only in-frame clones and leaves some out. The DNA gave D and trimming, while V, J and clone size come from that table. The sample carries more than 110,000 clones, more than 80% recorded once. This record belongs to a study of blood T cell repertoires in COVID-19. Study context: Samples came from the United States, Italy and Spain, spanning acute and convalescent COVID-19. T cells, B-cell-depleted T cells, or PBMCs supplied cDNA or gDNA.

The germline CDR1 and CDR2 sequences are SGHRS and YFSETQ. The CDR3 has 16 residues. V lost 4 bases to trimming and J lost 2 bases; unmatched junction nucleotides: 11. The chain employs TRBV5-1 and TRBJ2-7; 8 nucleotides align to TRBD2. The sample consisted of peripheral blood. The clonotype was recovered from an elderly woman in a cohort sampled during active or convalescent COVID-19. The CDR3 DNA sequence: TGCGCCAGCAGCCCGGGAGGGGGGCTTACCACCTACGAGCAGTACTTC. Encoded protein: CASSPGGGLTTYEQYF. The whole variable domain, filled in from reference TRBV5-1 and TRBJ2-7, reads KAGVTQTPRYLIKTRGQQVTLSCSPISGHRSVSWYQQTPGQGLQFLFEYFSETQRNKGNFPGRFSGRQFSNSRSEMNVSTLELGDSALYLCASSPGGGLTTYEQYFGPGTRLTVT.